The entry that follows covers one T cell receptor (beta chain) sequence. Other DNA sequences from this sample encode an identical CDR3 as well. The data were taken from a study of control samples from healthy donors and cancer patients. Generated by immunoSEQ multiplex PCR, the TCRdb table keeps only in-frame clones and is missing some. Counted here are around 130,000 clones, about 88% occurring once; the ten biggest clones make up approximately 3.2%. The CDR3 covers 15 residues. In germline, CDR1 is LGHDT, CDR2 YNNKEL (reference sequence). The V and J ends lost 1 base and 5 bases, in that order; junction bases with no gene match: 7.

The sequence came from a man aged 50 or older in good health. The sample taken for sequencing was blood. J is TRBJ2-5 and V is TRBV3-1 (or the pseudogene TRBV3-2), with 7 bases matching TRBD2. The CDR3 is CASSQGGGGRETQYF. In DNA, the CDR3 is TGTGCCAGCAGCCAAGGGGGCGGGGGTCGGGAGACCCAGTACTTC.